A selection of T cell receptor beta chains follows, all from one sample in a study of cytomegalovirus exposure and HLA in healthy donors. Method: immunoSEQ multiplex PCR; TCRdb's copy keeps in-frame clones and lacks some. This sample carries 150,000 to 200,000 clones, around 92% of them seen once, and the ten largest clones take 10%. What was sequenced was PBMCs. The receptor set was obtained from a woman under 30 in good health and CMV-seropositive. The CDR3 runs from the conserved cysteine through the conserved F or W. Fields, in order: D gene, clone size, J gene, V gene, CDR3 protein, CDR3 DNA. D genes are given only for firm matches. For some rows the clone size is stated as once, few or many, or as a class when expanded; others skip it.

TRBD1 | . | TRBJ1-2 | TRBV15 | CATSRDIGGWGYTF | TGTGCCACCAGCAGAGATATAGGGGGCTGGGGCTACACCTTC
. | . | TRBJ1-2 | TRBV15 | CATSRVEELSGYTF | TGTGCCACCAGCAGAGTGGAGGAGTTGAGCGGCTACACCTTC
. | . | TRBJ1-1 | TRBV25-1 | CASRVVEGTEAFF | TGTGCCAGCAGGGTCGTTGAGGGCACTGAAGCTTTCTTT
TRBD2 | once | TRBJ2-3 | TRBV30 | CAWSVRGGTAHTQYF | TGTGCCTGGAGTGTACGGGGGGGCACTGCCCATACGCAGTATTTT
. | . | TRBJ2-7 | TRBV7-8 | CASSLPLQGRHEQYF | TGTGCCAGCAGCTTACCTTTACAGGGTCGGCACGAGCAGTACTTC
TRBD1 | . | TRBJ2-3 | TRBV29-1 | CSVISTGGLDTQYF | TGCAGCGTTATAAGTACAGGGGGCTTGGATACGCAGTATTTT
. | . | TRBJ1-1 | TRBV7-9 | CASSWSNTEAFF | TGTGCCAGCAGCTGGAGTAACACTGAAGCTTTCTTT
. | few | TRBJ2-6 | TRBV6-4 | CASSPGGTSGANVLTF | TGTGCCAGCAGCCCGGGCGGGACCTCTGGGGCCAACGTCCTGACTTTC
TRBD1 | . | TRBJ1-1 | TRBV2 | CASRTGVGEAFF | TGTGCCAGCAGAACAGGGGTTGGTGAAGCTTTCTTT
TRBD1 | . | TRBJ2-3 | TRBV11-3 | CASSLEGQVMNTQYF | TGTGCCAGCAGCTTAGAGGGACAGGTTATGAATACGCAGTATTTT
. | . | TRBJ2-1 | TRBV10-3 | CAISEYRGGEQFF | TGTGCCATCAGTGAGTACAGGGGAGGTGAGCAGTTCTTC
. | few | TRBJ2-1 | TRBV18 | CASSPQEEQFF | TGTGCCAGCTCACCACAGGAGGAGCAGTTCTTC
TRBD2 | once | TRBJ2-2 | TRBV11-1 | CASSQTSGGNTGELFF | TGTGCCAGCAGCCAAACTAGCGGAGGGAACACCGGGGAGCTGTTTTTT
TRBD1 | . | TRBJ2-1 | TRBV6-1 | CASSDHTGGSYNEQFF | TGTGCCAGCAGTGATCATACAGGGGGCTCCTACAATGAGCAGTTCTTC
. | few | TRBJ1-1 | TRBV30 | CAWSATPNTEAFF | TGTGCCTGGAGTGCCACACCGAACACTGAAGCTTTCTTT
. | . | TRBJ2-3 | TRBV2 | CASIPPSGGTDTQYF | TGTGCCAGCATCCCACCCTCGGGTGGGACAGATACGCAGTATTTT
. | . | TRBJ2-5 | TRBV4-3 | CASSQLLPGTQETQYF | TGCGCCAGCAGCCAACTTTTACCGGGAACCCAAGAGACCCAGTACTTC
. | . | TRBJ1-5 | TRBV19 | CASRGSYQPQHF | TGTGCCAGTCGAGGTAGTTATCAGCCCCAGCATTTT
. | . | TRBJ2-7 | TRBV2 | CASAPGVSSYEQYF | TGTGCCAGCGCCCCCGGGGTATCGTCCTACGAGCAGTACTTC
. | . | TRBJ1-2 | TRBV29-1 | CSAPGRGGGYTF | TGCAGCGCCCCAGGCAGGGGCGGAGGCTACACCTTC
TRBD2 | . | TRBJ2-1 | TRBV9 | CASSTRPAGGLYNEQFF | TGTGCCAGCAGCACAAGACCGGCGGGGGGCCTTTACAATGAGCAGTTCTTC
. | few | TRBJ2-1 | TRBV19 | CASSPRGNSYNEQFF | TGTGCCAGTAGTCCCAGGGGAAACTCCTACAATGAGCAGTTCTTC
. | . | TRBJ1-1 | TRBV5-6 | CASTTAGEWKAFF | TGTGCCAGCACTACGGCGGGTGAGTGGAAAGCTTTCTTT
TRBD1 | . | TRBJ2-7 | TRBV6-5 | CASSPGTGDSYEQYF | TGTGCCAGCAGTCCCGGGACAGGAGATTCCTACGAGCAGTACTTC
. | . | TRBJ2-1 | TRBV10-1 | CASSANRVNEQFF | TGCGCCAGCAGTGCAAACAGGGTCAATGAGCAGTTCTTC
TRBD1 | . | TRBJ2-7 | TRBV11-2 | CASSPTGRTGIRFEQYF | TGTGCCAGCAGCCCAACCGGAAGGACAGGGATTCGATTCGAGCAGTACTTC
TRBD1 | . | TRBJ2-7 | TRBV6-6 | CASRTDRGAYEQYF | TGTGCCAGCAGGACGGACAGGGGGGCCTACGAGCAGTACTTC
TRBD2 | . | TRBJ2-3 | TRBV7-2 | CASSLGGRGDTQYF | TGTGCCAGCAGCTTGGGCGGGAGAGGAGATACGCAGTATTTT
TRBD1 | . | TRBJ2-7 | TRBV28 | CASSLFPGGYEQYF | TGTGCCAGCAGTTTATTCCCAGGGGGCTACGAGCAGTACTTC
. | . | TRBJ1-2 | TRBV19 | CASSIQGGPNYGYTF | TGTGCCAGTAGTATTCAGGGAGGACCTAACTATGGCTACACCTTC
. | few | TRBJ2-7 | TRBV27 | CASSYDETYEQYF | TGTGCCAGCAGTTACGATGAGACCTACGAGCAGTACTTC
TRBD1 | . | TRBJ2-7 | TRBV6-5 | CASRHDRALYEQYF | TGTGCCAGCAGGCACGACAGGGCCCTCTACGAGCAGTACTTC
. | few | TRBJ1-2 | TRBV7-3 | CASSSDSNYGYTF | TGTGCCAGCAGCTCGGACAGTAACTATGGCTACACCTTC
. | . | TRBJ2-7 | TRBV12-5 | CASGSRGYSLSVAYEQYF | TGTGCTAGTGGCTCCCGGGGATACAGTCTGTCCGTGGCCTACGAGCAGTACTTC
. | . | TRBJ2-7 | TRBV11-3 | CASSARDLTQAYEQYF | TGTGCCAGCAGCGCCAGAGACCTTACCCAGGCTTACGAGCAGTACTTC
TRBD1 | . | TRBJ1-1 | TRBV7-2 | CASTLDRGITEAFF | TGTGCCAGCACCTTAGACAGGGGTATTACTGAAGCTTTCTTT
TRBD2 | . | TRBJ2-7 | TRBV2 | CASRGTSGSYEQYF | TGTGCCAGCAGGGGGACTAGCGGCTCCTACGAGCAGTACTTC
TRBD1 | . | TRBJ1-5 | TRBV9 | CASSKGQPASNQPQHF | TGTGCCAGCAGCAAGGGACAGCCGGCGAGCAATCAGCCCCAGCATTTT
TRBD2 | . | TRBJ2-7 | TRBV12-5 | CASGLVTNGLAIDYEQYF | TGTGCTAGTGGTTTGGTCACCAATGGACTAGCGATTGACTACGAGCAGTACTTC
. | . | TRBJ2-1 | TRBV9 | CASSRSGRDGNNEQFF | TGTGCCAGCAGCCGCAGTGGGCGGGATGGAAACAATGAGCAGTTCTTC
. | . | TRBJ1-2 | TRBV2 | CASSRRQVGYTF | TGTGCCAGCAGCCGCCGACAGGTCGGCTACACCTTC
. | . | TRBJ2-1 | TRBV7-9 | CASSPRTGNEQFF | TGTGCCAGCAGCCCCCGGACTGGCAATGAGCAGTTCTTC
. | . | TRBJ1-1 | TRBV4-1 | CASSQDQAENTEAFF | TGCGCCAGCAGCCAAGATCAGGCAGAGAACACTGAAGCTTTCTTT
TRBD2 | . | TRBJ2-5 | TRBV4-1 | CASSQGTSEQETQYF | TGCGCCAGCAGCCAAGGGACTAGCGAGCAAGAGACCCAGTACTTC